The sequence of this T cell receptor (beta chain) was determined in a study of PD-1 blockade in classical Hodgkin lymphoma. Turning to the study itself: Once every 2 weeks, patients received intravenous nivolumab at 3 mg/kg. Study outcomes and limitations: Newly diagnosed patients were said to have less baseline TCR diversity than healthy donors did. Possible causes of repertoire differences, disease activity or prior therapy, remain undefined. Newly diagnosed and completely responding patients shared comparable baseline diversity.

Some clones are missing from TCRdb's copy, which holds only in-frame ones; the method was immunoSEQ multiplex PCR. The sample includes more than 11,000 clones, roughly 77% of them seen just once. The CDR3 is made up of 14 amino acids. Trimming removed 3 bases at V and 2 bases at J, with 12 bases between. Germline V lookup: CDR1 SGHRS, CDR2 YFSETQ. For this clone: Its antigen is still unknown.

After autologous stem cell transplantation all patients relapsed, and prior brentuximab vedotin exposure differed between cohorts. The chain combines TRBV5-1 with TRBJ2-7; D not resolved. This TCR was sampled from a human donor with classical Hodgkin lymphoma. Source: peripheral blood mononuclear cells (PBMCs), taken at baseline. CDR3 amino acids: CASSSLGLTYEQYF. The CDR3 bases are TGCGCCAGCAGCTCGCTCGGGTTAACCTACGAGCAGTACTTC.